These T cell receptor beta chains were read from a single sample in a study of T cell responses to AZD1222 COVID-19 vaccine. Method: immunoSEQ multiplex PCR; TCRdb's copy keeps in-frame clones and lacks some. The repertoire holds some 120,000 clones, with 90% to 95% as singletons. Sequencing was performed on peripheral blood, taken on day 0 of AZD1222 vaccination. The receptors derive from an adult in good health. The CDR3 runs from the conserved cysteine through the conserved F or W. Fields, in order: J gene, clone size, V gene, D gene, CDR3 protein, CDR3 DNA. A D gene is named only where the DNA matches it firmly. Size is stated for part of the rows, as once, few or many counts, or as a class when the clone is expanded.

j_gene: TRBJ1-1
abundance: .
v_gene: TRBV19
d_gene: .
CDR3aa: CASSIDGRGTEAFF
CDR3nt: TGTGCCAGTAGTATCGATGGGAGAGGGACTGAAGCTTTCTTT

j_gene: TRBJ2-7
abundance: .
v_gene: TRBV29-1
d_gene: .
CDR3aa: CSVKEGTGAYEQYF
CDR3nt: TGCAGCGTTAAAGAAGGGACCGGCGCCTACGAGCAGTACTTC

j_gene: TRBJ2-1
abundance: .
v_gene: TRBV24-1
d_gene: TRBD2
CDR3aa: CATSGSSGRARSSYNEQFF
CDR3nt: TGTGCCACCAGTGGATCTAGCGGGAGGGCCCGTAGCTCCTACAATGAGCAGTTCTTC

j_gene: TRBJ2-1
abundance: .
v_gene: TRBV19
d_gene: TRBD2
CDR3aa: CASSIGASGREQFF
CDR3nt: TGTGCCAGTAGTATCGGAGCTAGCGGGAGAGAGCAGTTCTTC

j_gene: TRBJ1-6
abundance: .
v_gene: TRBV6-5
d_gene: .
CDR3aa: CASSYSTRENSPLHF
CDR3nt: TGTGCCAGCAGTTACTCGACAAGGGAGAATTCACCCCTCCACTTT

j_gene: TRBJ2-7
abundance: .
v_gene: TRBV6-5
d_gene: TRBD1
CDR3aa: CASRDQGAPYEQYF
CDR3nt: TGTGCCAGCAGAGACCAGGGGGCGCCCTACGAGCAGTACTTC

j_gene: TRBJ2-1
abundance: .
v_gene: TRBV24-1
d_gene: .
CDR3aa: CATSDPRWGIKFF
CDR3nt: TGTGCCACCAGTGATCCGCGTTGGGGAATTAAGTTCTTC

j_gene: TRBJ1-3
abundance: .
v_gene: TRBV2
d_gene: TRBD1
CDR3aa: CASSDRGRNTIYF
CDR3nt: TGTGCCAGCAGCGACAGGGGACGAAACACCATATATTTT

j_gene: TRBJ1-1
abundance: .
v_gene: TRBV29-1
d_gene: TRBD1
CDR3aa: CSALSDREHTEAFF
CDR3nt: TGCAGCGCCCTTTCGGACAGGGAGCACACTGAAGCTTTCTTT

j_gene: TRBJ2-3
abundance: .
v_gene: TRBV5-8
d_gene: TRBD1
CDR3aa: CASSLRTGRPDTQYF
CDR3nt: TGTGCCAGCAGCTTGCGGACAGGGCGCCCAGATACGCAGTATTTT

j_gene: TRBJ2-7
abundance: .
v_gene: TRBV24-1
d_gene: .
CDR3aa: CAILVPGGGEQYF
CDR3nt: TGTGCCATTCTTGTGCCAGGGGGGGGCGAGCAGTACTTC

j_gene: TRBJ2-1
abundance: few
v_gene: TRBV6-2/TRBV6-3
d_gene: .
CDR3aa: CASSIRGQTNEQFF
CDR3nt: TGTGCCAGCAGCATCCGGGGACAAACGAATGAGCAGTTCTTC

j_gene: TRBJ1-1
abundance: .
v_gene: TRBV27
d_gene: .
CDR3aa: CASAIVSYTEAFF
CDR3nt: TGTGCCTCAGCAATAGTCAGCTACACTGAAGCTTTCTTT

j_gene: TRBJ1-1
abundance: .
v_gene: TRBV7-9
d_gene: .
CDR3aa: CASSLGGGEAFF
CDR3nt: TGTGCCAGCAGCTTAGGAGGAGGCGAAGCTTTCTTT

j_gene: TRBJ2-2
abundance: .
v_gene: TRBV18
d_gene: .
CDR3aa: CASSPPSGPGELFF
CDR3nt: TGTGCCAGCTCACCACCGAGCGGCCCCGGGGAGCTGTTTTTT

j_gene: TRBJ1-6
abundance: .
v_gene: TRBV7-9
d_gene: .
CDR3aa: CASSFYRDRNSPLHF
CDR3nt: TGTGCCAGCAGCTTCTACAGGGACCGTAATTCACCCCTCCACTTT

j_gene: TRBJ2-1
abundance: medium-sized
v_gene: TRBV27
d_gene: TRBD2
CDR3aa: CASRGLASISYNEQFF
CDR3nt: TGTGCCAGCAGGGGACTAGCGAGTATCTCCTACAATGAGCAGTTCTTC

j_gene: TRBJ2-5
abundance: .
v_gene: TRBV7-2
d_gene: .
CDR3aa: CASSLSYLTQETQYF
CDR3nt: TGTGCCAGCAGCTTATCCTACTTAACCCAGGAGACCCAGTACTTC

j_gene: TRBJ2-3
abundance: .
v_gene: TRBV27
d_gene: .
CDR3aa: CASSPARGRTDTQYF
CDR3nt: TGTGCCAGCAGTCCCGCCAGGGGTCGGACAGATACGCAGTATTTT

j_gene: TRBJ2-7
abundance: .
v_gene: TRBV27
d_gene: .
CDR3aa: CASSSSSSARSSYEQYF
CDR3nt: TGTGCCAGCAGTAGCTCTTCTAGCGCTAGATCCTCCTACGAGCAGTACTTC

j_gene: TRBJ2-1
abundance: .
v_gene: TRBV4-1
d_gene: .
CDR3aa: CASSQVVGSPQEQFF
CDR3nt: TGCGCCAGCAGCCAAGTAGTGGGGAGCCCCCAAGAGCAGTTCTTC

j_gene: TRBJ2-1
abundance: .
v_gene: TRBV29-1
d_gene: .
CDR3aa: CSVSKSSYNEQFF
CDR3nt: TGCAGCGTTAGCAAGAGCTCCTACAATGAGCAGTTCTTC

j_gene: TRBJ1-6
abundance: .
v_gene: TRBV27
d_gene: TRBD1
CDR3aa: CASSPNPPGQGLGNSPLHF
CDR3nt: TGTGCCAGCAGTCCTAACCCCCCGGGACAGGGGTTGGGTAATTCACCCCTCCACTTT

j_gene: TRBJ2-7
abundance: .
v_gene: TRBV30
d_gene: TRBD2
CDR3aa: CAWSVGLAHYEQYF
CDR3nt: TGTGCCTGGAGCGTCGGACTAGCGCACTACGAGCAGTACTTC

j_gene: TRBJ2-7
abundance: .
v_gene: TRBV5-1
d_gene: .
CDR3aa: CASSPHLSYEQYF
CDR3nt: TGCGCCAGCAGCCCTCATCTATCCTACGAGCAGTACTTC

j_gene: TRBJ2-1
abundance: .
v_gene: TRBV28
d_gene: TRBD1
CDR3aa: CASSLQLTGSRDNEQFF
CDR3nt: TGTGCCAGCAGTTTACAACTGACAGGGTCTAGGGACAATGAGCAGTTCTTC

j_gene: TRBJ2-1
abundance: .
v_gene: TRBV30
d_gene: TRBD2
CDR3aa: CAWSPGTSGWGYVDEQFF
CDR3nt: TGTGCCTGGAGTCCGGGGACTAGCGGATGGGGGTATGTCGATGAGCAGTTCTTC

j_gene: TRBJ2-5
abundance: .
v_gene: TRBV30
d_gene: .
CDR3aa: CAWSVLGETQYF
CDR3nt: TGTGCCTGGAGTGTTCTGGGGGAGACCCAGTACTTC

j_gene: TRBJ1-4
abundance: .
v_gene: TRBV2
d_gene: .
CDR3aa: CASSRSTTNEKLFF
CDR3nt: TGTGCCAGCAGTAGGTCGACAACTAATGAAAAACTGTTTTTT

j_gene: TRBJ1-2
abundance: .
v_gene: TRBV27
d_gene: TRBD1
CDR3aa: CASSSLGQLYGYTF
CDR3nt: TGTGCCAGCAGTTCCCTGGGACAGCTCTATGGCTACACCTTC

j_gene: TRBJ1-1
abundance: .
v_gene: TRBV12-5
d_gene: TRBD1
CDR3aa: CASGLVRTGGEFTEAFF
CDR3nt: TGTGCTAGTGGTTTGGTAAGGACAGGGGGAGAGTTCACTGAAGCTTTCTTT

j_gene: TRBJ1-1
abundance: .
v_gene: TRBV19
d_gene: TRBD1
CDR3aa: CASLDRGQGGTEAFF
CDR3nt: TGTGCCAGCCTCGACCGGGGACAGGGAGGGACTGAAGCTTTCTTT

j_gene: TRBJ2-2
abundance: .
v_gene: TRBV24-1
d_gene: .
CDR3aa: CATSDSHAGELFF
CDR3nt: TGTGCCACCAGTGATTCACATGCCGGGGAGCTGTTTTTT

j_gene: TRBJ2-3
abundance: few
v_gene: TRBV5-1
d_gene: TRBD2
CDR3aa: CASSKGLASTDTQYF
CDR3nt: TGCGCCAGCAGCAAGGGACTAGCAAGCACAGATACGCAGTATTTT

j_gene: TRBJ1-2
abundance: .
v_gene: TRBV7-9
d_gene: .
CDR3aa: CASSLGDGNYNGYTF
CDR3nt: TGTGCCAGCAGCTTAGGGGACGGAAATTATAATGGCTACACCTTC

j_gene: TRBJ2-7
abundance: .
v_gene: TRBV6-7
d_gene: TRBD2
CDR3aa: CASPAGGTGEQYF
CDR3nt: TGTGCCAGCCCGGCGGGAGGAACGGGCGAGCAGTACTTC

j_gene: TRBJ1-3
abundance: once
v_gene: TRBV4-1
d_gene: .
CDR3aa: CASSQDQKGYSGNTIYF
CDR3nt: TGCGCCAGCAGCCAAGATCAAAAGGGTTACTCTGGAAACACCATATATTTT

j_gene: TRBJ1-4
abundance: .
v_gene: TRBV10-1
d_gene: .
CDR3aa: CASRLATEAFEKLFF
CDR3nt: TGCGCCAGCAGGTTGGCGACAGAGGCCTTTGAAAAACTGTTTTTT

j_gene: TRBJ2-7
abundance: .
v_gene: TRBV10-3
d_gene: TRBD2
CDR3aa: CAISERTSGSLYEQYF
CDR3nt: TGTGCCATCAGTGAGCGGACTAGCGGGAGCCTATACGAGCAGTACTTC

j_gene: TRBJ1-6
abundance: .
v_gene: TRBV27
d_gene: TRBD1
CDR3aa: CASSSGQGGSPLHF
CDR3nt: TGTGCCAGCAGTTCCGGACAGGGAGGTTCACCCCTCCACTTT

j_gene: TRBJ2-1
abundance: .
v_gene: TRBV12-3/TRBV12-4
d_gene: .
CDR3aa: CASSSTLYNEQFF
CDR3nt: TGTGCCAGCAGTTCAACCCTATACAATGAGCAGTTCTTC

j_gene: TRBJ2-3
abundance: .
v_gene: TRBV5-6
d_gene: .
CDR3aa: CASSGLAQYTDTQYF
CDR3nt: TGTGCCAGCAGCGGTCTAGCGCAATACACAGATACGCAGTATTTT

j_gene: TRBJ1-1
abundance: .
v_gene: TRBV7-8
d_gene: .
CDR3aa: CASSMTPWGQEAFF
CDR3nt: TGTGCCAGCAGCATGACTCCTTGGGGTCAAGAAGCTTTCTTT

j_gene: TRBJ2-7
abundance: once
v_gene: TRBV10-2
d_gene: TRBD1
CDR3aa: CASSETGQLSEEWDF
CDR3nt: TGCGCCAGCAGTGAGACGGGACAGCTCTCCGAGGAGTGGGACTTC

j_gene: TRBJ1-5
abundance: .
v_gene: TRBV28
d_gene: .
CDR3aa: CASSEPQGLNQPQHF
CDR3nt: TGTGCCAGCAGTGAACCTCAGGGGCTCAATCAGCCCCAGCATTTT

j_gene: TRBJ1-1
abundance: .
v_gene: TRBV30
d_gene: .
CDR3aa: CAWSVVMNTEAFF
CDR3nt: TGTGCCTGGAGTGTAGTCATGAACACTGAAGCTTTCTTT

j_gene: TRBJ1-1
abundance: once
v_gene: TRBV11-3
d_gene: TRBD1
CDR3aa: CASSPRDRDYTEAFF
CDR3nt: TGTGCCAGCAGCCCCCGGGACAGGGACTACACTGAAGCTTTCTTT

j_gene: TRBJ2-5
abundance: once
v_gene: TRBV12-3/TRBV12-4
d_gene: TRBD2
CDR3aa: CASRLAGVETQYF
CDR3nt: TGTGCCAGCAGGCTAGCGGGAGTCGAGACCCAGTACTTC

j_gene: TRBJ1-5
abundance: .
v_gene: TRBV4-3
d_gene: .
CDR3aa: CASSQDRGNQPQHF
CDR3nt: TGCGCCAGCAGCCAAGATAGGGGCAATCAGCCCCAGCATTTT

j_gene: TRBJ2-1
abundance: once
v_gene: TRBV27
d_gene: TRBD2
CDR3aa: CASSLWWEGYNEQFF
CDR3nt: TGTGCCAGCAGTTTGTGGTGGGAGGGGTACAATGAGCAGTTCTTC

j_gene: TRBJ2-2
abundance: .
v_gene: TRBV14
d_gene: TRBD2
CDR3aa: CASSQVFSPSGYTGELFF
CDR3nt: TGTGCCAGCAGCCAAGTCTTCTCTCCTAGCGGATACACCGGGGAGCTGTTTTTT

j_gene: TRBJ1-3
abundance: .
v_gene: TRBV5-6
d_gene: .
CDR3aa: CASSPVGSGNTIYF
CDR3nt: TGTGCCAGCAGCCCGGTCGGCTCTGGAAACACCATATATTTT

j_gene: TRBJ2-1
abundance: .
v_gene: TRBV27
d_gene: .
CDR3aa: CASTTTGAGEQFF
CDR3nt: TGTGCCAGCACGACCACCGGAGCTGGTGAGCAGTTCTTC

j_gene: TRBJ2-3
abundance: .
v_gene: TRBV19
d_gene: .
CDR3aa: CASRKGRVSTDTQYF
CDR3nt: TGTGCCAGTAGAAAGGGCAGGGTTAGCACAGATACGCAGTATTTT